Shown below are 30 T cell receptor beta chains from a single sample sequenced in a study of shared clonotypes between healthy human individuals. Clones were read by immunoSEQ multiplex PCR, and TCRdb kept only the in-frame ones, dropping some. The sample records roughly 1.5 million clones, under 99% being singletons. Sequenced material: naive CD4+ T cells sorted from blood. Specified subset: CD45RA+ positively selected. These receptors originate from a man in his thirties or forties in good health.

The chain combines TRBV10-3 with TRBJ2-7; possibly TRBD1 for D (5 bases). Germline V gene data show CDR1 as ENHRY and CDR2 as SYGVKD. V dropped 7 bases and J dropped 1 base, with 11 bases sitting between them. CDR3 length equals 13 residues. The CDR3 protein is CAIMVGLSYEQYF. As DNA, the CDR3 is TGTGCCATCATGGTGGGGCTGTCCTACGAGCAGTACTTC.

The CDR3 DNA follows: TGTGCCACCAGCAGGACTGACAGGGCCTACGAGCAGTACTTC. Its protein is CATSRTDRAYEQYF. The chain combines TRBV15 with TRBJ2-7; 7 bases are shared with TRBD1. V dropped 3 bases and J dropped 2; count of bases not matched to a gene: 4. The length of the CDR3 is 14 residues. CDR1 and CDR2 (germline): LNHNV, YYDKDF (reference sequence).

This clone was recorded only once. The gene calls are TRBV5-1 and TRBJ2-5; D is unresolved. This CDR3 contains 14 residues. Germline CDR1 and CDR2: SGHRS and YFSETQ. V was trimmed by 2 bases and J by 5 bases, leaving 13 bases between them. The CDR3, as DNA: TGCGCCAGCAGCTTAGGGCGTCCTTCTGAGACCCAGTACTTC. Residues: CASSLGRPSETQYF.

As regards this clone: The sample holds other DNA sequences that translate to the same CDR3. The CDR3, as DNA: TGCGCCAGCAGCTTGGGGACAGCGTACCAAGAGACCCAGTACTTC. Translation gives CASSLGTAYQETQYF. The chain links TRBV5-1 to TRBJ2-5, with D possibly TRBD1 on 6 matching bases. This CDR3 region has 15 residues. V was pared by 0 bases and J by 0 bases, with 9 bases between. Germline V gene sequence: CDR1 SGHRS, CDR2 YFSETQ.

The chain recombines TRBV15 with TRBJ1-1, with D perhaps matching TRBD1 (5 bases). The germline gives CDR1 LNHNV, CDR2 YYDKDF (reference sequence). This CDR3 contains 15 residues. V was pared by 2 bases and J by 0 bases, with 10 bases between. This CDR3 reads CATSRLRGLNTEAFF. The CDR3 nucleotides are TGTGCCACCAGCAGACTTAGGGGCCTGAACACTGAAGCTTTCTTT.

The chain recombines TRBV7-9 with TRBJ1-1, with 8 bases lining up with TRBD1. Looked up from germline, CDR1 is SEHNR and CDR2 is FQNEAQ (reference sequence). V lost 1 base, J lost 4 bases, and 5 bases stayed unmatched. The CDR3 has 15 amino acids. CDR3 DNA: TGTGCCAGCAGCTTAGTTGGACAGGGAGTCACTGAAGCTTTCTTT. Its translation: CASSLVGQGVTEAFF. Full variable domain (remainder filled in from reference TRBV7-9 and TRBJ1-1): DTGVSQNPRHKITKRGQNVTFRCDPISEHNRLYWYRQTLGQGPEFLTYFQNEAQLEKSRLLSDRFSAERPKGSFSTLEIQRTEQGDSAMYLCASSLVGQGVTEAFFGQGTRLTVV.

This clone is a singleton in its sample. This sequence joins TRBV9 and TRBJ1-2; D may be TRBD1 (6 bases). Looked up from germline, CDR1 is SGDLS and CDR2 is YYNGEE. V lost 2 bases, J lost 4 bases, and 15 bases lay in between. This CDR3 comprises 15 residues. The CDR3 nucleotides are TGTGCCAGCAGCGTTGAAACAGGGAGGGGCTATGGCTACACCTTC. The encoded protein is CASSVETGRGYGYTF.

This clone was counted once. The rearrangement joins TRBV18 to TRBJ1-5; D is undetermined. V was cut by 4 bases and J by 1 base, with 14 bases left in between. The CDR3 loop spans 16 amino acids. Per germline, CDR1 KGHSH and CDR2 LQKENI. The CDR3 protein is CASSLDRQRSNQPQHF. CDR3 coding DNA: TGTGCCAGCTCACTCGACCGCCAGCGGAGCAATCAGCCCCAGCATTTT.

The CDR3 coding sequence is TGTGCCAGCAGCTTAGTCGCCCCCAGTGGGATCTCTGGAAACACCATATATTTT. It yields the protein CASSLVAPSGISGNTIYF. This chain joins TRBV7-2 and TRBJ1-3; the D is unclear. The CDR3 runs to 18 residues. The germline V gene encodes CDR1 SGHTA and CDR2 FQGNSA. V was clipped by 1 base and J by 0 bases, with 16 bases between them.

This rearrangement joins TRBV6-1 to TRBJ1-4; a weak D match, TRBD1 (5 bases). The CDR3 totals 16 residues. V was pared by 1 base and J by 4 bases, with 13 bases between. Per germline, CDR1 MNHNS and CDR2 SASEGT. CDR3 in DNA: TGTGCCAGCAGTGAAGATCGGGGCTTCCTTAATGAAAAACTGTTTTTT. Residues: CASSEDRGFLNEKLFF.

Concerning this clone: This specimen includes other DNA sequences encoding the same CDR3. The chain joins TRBV7-9 to TRBJ1-2, with D possibly TRBD1 on 5 matching bases. Trimming removed 0 bases from V and 8 bases from J, with 10 bases in between. Per germline, CDR1 SEHNR and CDR2 FQNEAQ (reference sequence). There are 13 residues in the CDR3. The CDR3 DNA reads as TGTGCCAGCAGCTTAGCGGGGACGGGAGGCTACACCTTC. Translation: CASSLAGTGGYTF.

In this sample, this clone turned up once. This chain uses TRBV7-9 with TRBJ2-2, with a tentative D call TRBD2 (5 bases). Trimming cost V 5 bases and J 8 bases, with 24 bases left between them. The length of the CDR3 is 17 residues. CDR1 is SEHNR, CDR2 FQNEAQ, per germline (reference sequence). The CDR3 region has the DNA TGTGCCAGCAGCCCGAACTTAGGTGGGAGACCCAGTGGGGAGCTGTTTTTT. This encodes CASSPNLGGRPSGELFF.

J is TRBJ1-1 and V is TRBV18; D unclear. The germline CDR1 and CDR2 sequences are KGHSH and LQKENI. V shed 5 bases and J shed 1 base, with 17 bases lying between them. The CDR3 extends over 16 amino acids. The CDR3 nucleotides are TGTGCCAGCTCAGCATACGTTAGGGCCGGGAACACTGAAGCTTTCTTT. This translates into CASSAYVRAGNTEAFF.

The chain links TRBV2 to TRBJ2-1; the match to TRBD2 covers 11 bases. CDR1 is SNHLY, CDR2 FYNNEI, per germline. This CDR3 is built from 16 residues. V lost 6 bases to trimming and J lost 6 bases; unmatched junction nucleotides: 10. In DNA, the CDR3 is TGTGCCAGCAGGTTCCTGACTAGCGGGACGGGCAATGAGCAGTTCTTC. This gives the protein CASRFLTSGTGNEQFF. The whole variable domain, filled in from reference TRBV2 and TRBJ2-1, reads EPEVTQTPSHQVTQMGQEVILRCVPISNHLYFYWYRQILGQKVEFLVSFYNNEISEKSEIFDDQFSVERPDGSNFTLKIRSTKLEDSAMYFCASRFLTSGTGNEQFFGPGTRLTVL.

The chain has TRBV30 and TRBJ2-1; D is uncertain. V gave up 3 bases and J gave up 9 bases, with 9 bases separating them. This CDR3 has 11 amino acids. Per germline, CDR1 GTSNPN and CDR2 SVGIG (reference sequence). CDR3 nucleotides: TGTGCCTGGAGCGGAAATACTGAGCAGTTCTTC. Protein sequence: CAWSGNTEQFF.

The chain recombines TRBV14 with TRBJ2-6, with TRBD1 matching 8 bases. The length of the CDR3 is 18 residues. V was pared by 3 bases and J by 0 bases, with 7 bases of the junction left unmatched. In germline, CDR1 is SGHDN, CDR2 FVKESK. The DNA for the CDR3 is TGTGCCAGCAGCCACACCAGGGGGCTAGGCTCTGGGGCCAACGTCCTGACTTTC. It yields the protein CASSHTRGLGSGANVLTF.

This chain joins TRBV28 and TRBJ2-7, with TRBD2 matching over 8 bases. Looked up from germline, CDR1 is MDHEN and CDR2 is SYDVKM. The ends lost 4 bases at V and 2 bases at J; junction bases unmatched: 4. This CDR3 is 14 amino acids long. The CDR3 here is CASSSGTRTYEQYF. For the CDR3, the DNA is TGTGCCAGCAGTTCCGGGACTAGAACCTACGAGCAGTACTTC.

The chain joins TRBV28 to TRBJ2-1; D possibly matches TRBD1 or TRBD2 (5 bases each). The length of the CDR3 is 14 residues. V was trimmed by 3 bases and J by 9 bases, leaving 15 bases between them. CDR1 is MDHEN and CDR2 is SYDVKM in the germline V gene. This chain's CDR3 is CASSFLLERGEQFF. CDR3 nucleotide sequence: TGTGCCAGCAGTTTCCTCCTGGAGAGGGGTGAGCAGTTCTTC.

The chain couples TRBV6-6 to TRBJ2-2; D remains ambiguous. Germline V gene lookup returns CDR1 MNHNY and CDR2 SVGAGI (reference sequence). Between the trimmed V and J ends, which lost 3 bases and 7 bases, there was a span of 6 bases. CDR3 length: 12 amino acids. This CDR3 reads CASSYVNGELFF. In DNA form, the CDR3 reads TGTGCCAGCAGTTATGTGAACGGGGAGCTGTTTTTT.

The chain joins TRBV29-1 to TRBJ2-3; the match to TRBD2 covers 12 bases. Per the germline V gene, CDR1 is SQVTM and CDR2 is ANQGSEA. With 0 bases clipped from V and 2 bases from J, the junction kept 9 bases outside the gene matches. The CDR3 has 18 amino acids. DNA for the CDR3: TGCAGCGTTGAAGAGACGACTAGCGGGAGCCCGAACACAGATACGCAGTATTTT. This gives the protein CSVEETTSGSPNTDTQYF.

This chain links TRBV6-1 with TRBJ2-1; possibly TRBD2 for D (5 bases). The V and J ends lost 2 bases and 8 bases respectively, with 16 bases between them. The CDR3 length is 15 residues. Germline V gives CDR1 MNHNS, CDR2 SASEGT. The CDR3: CASSEMVGGGHEQFF. The CDR3, as DNA: TGTGCCAGCAGTGAAATGGTGGGCGGAGGCCATGAGCAGTTCTTC.

Of note for this clone: The sample has other DNA sequences that encode this CDR3 too. The rearrangement joins TRBV7-2 to TRBJ2-1, with 7 bases that match TRBD2. The CDR3 loop spans 14 amino acids. V was pared by 1 base and J by 6 bases, with 3 bases of the junction left unmatched. Germline values: CDR1 SGHTA, CDR2 FQGNSA. CDR3 loop: CASSLGLAGNEQFF. CDR3 nucleotide sequence: TGTGCCAGCAGCTTAGGACTAGCAGGCAATGAGCAGTTCTTC.

This clone showed up just once. The chain carries TRBV5-1 and TRBJ2-7; 12 nucleotides align to TRBD2. This CDR3 contains 16 residues. The trim removed 3 bases at V and 1 base at J, leaving 5 bases unmatched. From germline, CDR1 is SGHRS and CDR2 YFSETQ. As DNA, the CDR3 is TGCGCCAGCAGCTCTTGGACTAGCGGGGCTTCCTACGAGCAGTACTTC. Translation gives CASSSWTSGASYEQYF.

As to this clone: The same CDR3 can be traced to other DNA sequences in this sample. The chain joins TRBV5-4 to TRBJ1-5; unclear D gene. Per the germline V gene, CDR1 is SGHNT and CDR2 is YYREEE (reference sequence). V was clipped by 4 bases and J by 0 bases, with 8 bases between them. The CDR3 is 14 amino acids. CDR3 region: CASSVDSSNQPQHF. CDR3 DNA: TGTGCCAGCAGCGTGGACTCTAGCAATCAGCCCCAGCATTTT.

This sequence joins TRBV6-1 and TRBJ2-1, with D tentatively TRBD2 (6 bases). Germline CDR1 is MNHNS and CDR2 is SASEGT. CDR3 size: 15 residues. The V and J ends lost 6 bases and 0 bases respectively, with 12 bases between them. The CDR3 DNA reads TGTGCCAGCAGACCCGCGGGAAGCTCCTACAATGAGCAGTTCTTC. Its translation: CASRPAGSSYNEQFF.

CDR3 protein: CASNLRRPGAKEPQHF. The CDR3 DNA reads as TGTGCCAGCAACCTACGGAGGCCGGGCGCTAAGGAGCCCCAGCATTTT. The chain combines TRBV6-6 with TRBJ1-5; no clear D gene. Germline V gene sequence: CDR1 MNHNY, CDR2 SVGAGI (reference sequence). Trimming pared 7 bases from V and 8 bases from J, leaving 24 bases between. CDR3 length: 16 amino acids.

CDR3 loop: CASSSKGLAGVNEQFF. In nucleotides, the CDR3 is TGTGCCAGCAGCTCGAAAGGACTAGCGGGAGTCAATGAGCAGTTCTTC. The chain uses TRBV5-6 and TRBJ2-1; TRBD2 matches 13 bases. CDR3 length: 16 residues. Germline V lookup: CDR1 SGHDT, CDR2 YYEEEE. V was pared by 3 bases and J by 6 bases, with 6 bases of the junction left unmatched.

This rearrangement joins TRBV11-3 to TRBJ2-1; 12 bases match TRBD2. CDR1 and CDR2 (germline): SGHNT, YENEEA. The CDR3 is 17 amino acids. The junction had 9 bases not matched to a gene; V was cut back by 1 base and J by 8 bases. The CDR3 here is CASSLAPSGRAGDEQFF. CDR3 coding DNA: TGTGCCAGCAGCTTAGCTCCTAGCGGGAGGGCCGGCGATGAGCAGTTCTTC.

The chain employs TRBV2 and TRBJ1-5; no clear D gene. In germline, CDR1 is SNHLY, CDR2 FYNNEI. Trimming took 4 bases from V and 5 from J, leaving 9 bases between them. This CDR3 has 13 residues. CDR3 in DNA: TGTGCCAGCAGTGTAAGGGTGGATCAGCCCCAGCATTTT. It is translated as CASSVRVDQPQHF.

The V and J genes are TRBV5-4 and TRBJ2-7; 10 positions agree with TRBD2. The ends lost 5 bases at V and 3 bases at J; junction bases unmatched: 5. CDR1 is SGHNT, CDR2 YYREEE, per germline (reference sequence). This CDR3 region has 14 residues. Written as DNA, the CDR3 is TGTGCCAGCAGTATCGGGACTAGCGTCTACGAGCAGTACTTC. Translating gives CASSIGTSVYEQYF.